This entry lists 18 T cell receptor beta chains sequenced from one sample in a study of cytomegalovirus exposure and HLA in healthy donors. The primer mix had 60 Vbeta and 13 Jbeta primers. Libraries were prepared by immunoSEQ multiplex PCR; TCRdb keeps only in-frame clonotypes and omits some of them. Of some 78,000 clones in the sample, 70% to 80% were seen once. Sequenced: PBMCs. The receptors come from a woman aged 45-65 years in good health and CMV-seropositive.

This clone was seen just once. V is TRBV11-3 and J is TRBJ2-5; weak D call: TRBD1 (6 bases). V dropped 5 bases and J dropped 3 bases, with 13 bases sitting between them. The germline V gene encodes CDR1 SGHNT and CDR2 YENEEA. The CDR3 has 14 amino acids. CDR3 amino acids: CASSRIQGKETQYF. The DNA of the CDR3 is TGTGCCAGCAGCCGTATACAGGGAAAAGAGACCCAGTACTTC.

This clone was seen a few times. The chain uses TRBV25-1 and TRBJ2-1; 8 bases map to TRBD2. Looked up from germline, CDR1 is MGHDK and CDR2 is SYGVNS. With 4 bases clipped from V and 3 bases from J, the junction kept 8 bases outside the gene matches. The CDR3 has 16 residues. The CDR3 protein is CASSVTGGAIYNEQFF. The CDR3 DNA follows: TGTGCCAGCAGTGTAACGGGAGGGGCGATCTACAATGAGCAGTTCTTC.

This chain links TRBV20-1 with TRBJ1-4, with a tentative D call TRBD1 (6 bases). Trimming took 8 bases from V and 8 from J, leaving 12 bases between them. Germline V lookup: CDR1 DFQATT, CDR2 SNEGSKA (reference sequence). This CDR3 has 11 amino acids. The chain's CDR3 is CSSTTGEKLFF. CDR3 DNA sequence: TGCAGTTCCACAACAGGGGAAAAACTGTTTTTT.

V usage is TRBV6-1 and J usage is TRBJ2-5; possibly TRBD1 for D (5 bases). Trimming took 5 bases from V and 4 from J, leaving 17 bases between them. The CDR3 spans 15 residues. Per germline, CDR1 MNHNS and CDR2 SASEGT. CDR3 bases: TGTGCCAGCAGTCCATCTCAGGGCGTTGGAGAGACCCAGTACTTC. Its protein product is CASSPSQGVGETQYF.

The V call is TRBV10-3, the J call TRBJ1-3; 8 bases line up with TRBD1. The trim removed 8 bases at V and 0 bases at J, leaving 6 bases unmatched. This CDR3 contains 15 residues. CDR1 is ENHRY and CDR2 is SYGVKD in the germline V gene. CDR3 sequence: CAIRTGLSSGNTIYF. CDR3 bases: TGTGCCATCCGGACAGGGCTGAGCTCTGGAAACACCATATATTTT.

The genes are TRBV19 and TRBJ1-2, with D possibly TRBD1 on 5 matching bases. The germline V gene has CDR1 LNHDA and CDR2 SQIVND (reference sequence). Trimming left V 7 bases short and J 4 bases short, with 10 bases between. The CDR3 is 12 residues long. This chain's CDR3 is CASKGAIYGYTF. The CDR3 DNA follows: TGTGCCAGTAAAGGGGCCATCTATGGCTACACCTTC. Variable domain in full (rest from reference TRBV19 and TRBJ1-2): DGGITQSPKYLFRKEGQNVTLSCEQNLNHDAMYWYRQDPGQGLRLIYYSQIVNDFQKGDIAEGYSVSREKKESFPLTVTSAQKNPTAFYLCASKGAIYGYTFGSGTRLTVV.

This chain joins TRBV5-6 and TRBJ2-2; 7 nucleotides line up with TRBD1. Losses at the gene ends were 1 base for V and 3 bases for J; bases not matched to a gene: 12. CDR1 and CDR2 (germline): SGHDT, YYEEEE. CDR3 length equals 18 residues. CDR3 sequence reads: CASSLRKVRGSYTGELFF. CDR3 sequence (DNA): TGTGCCAGCAGCTTGAGGAAGGTCAGGGGGTCTTACACCGGGGAGCTGTTTTTT.

J is TRBJ2-6 and V is TRBV7-9; weak D call: TRBD1 (5 bases). The CDR3 has 18 amino acids. Per germline, CDR1 SEHNR and CDR2 FQNEAQ (reference sequence). Trimming pared 3 bases from V and 0 bases from J, leaving 15 bases between. CDR3 sequence reads: CASSFNDSPRSGANVLTF. In DNA, the CDR3 is TGTGCCAGCAGCTTTAACGACAGCCCCCGCTCTGGGGCCAACGTCCTGACTTTC.

This clone was picked up a small number of times. The V gene is TRBV6-5, the J gene TRBJ2-5; D might be TRBD2 (7 bases). CDR3 length equals 15 residues. V was clipped by 4 bases and J by 3 bases, with 15 bases between them. Per the germline V gene, CDR1 is MNHEY and CDR2 is SVGAGI. CDR3 in amino acids: CASSSPRGAEETQYF. In DNA form, the CDR3 reads TGTGCCAGCAGTTCCCCCCGGGGGGCAGAAGAGACCCAGTACTTC.

This clone was seen once. Other DNA sequences in the same sample also yield this CDR3. CDR3 coding DNA: TGTGCCAGCTCCCCGGCCTCCGGGGACGAGCAGTACTTC. This codes for CASSPASGDEQYF. This sequence joins TRBV18 and TRBJ2-7; a weak D match, TRBD2 (5 bases). Trimming shortened V by 6 bases and J by 5 bases, and 14 bases separated the two germline ends. This CDR3 contains 13 residues. Germline lookup yields CDR1 KGHSH and CDR2 LQKENI.

This sequence joins TRBV27 and TRBJ2-1; 10 positions match TRBD2. The CDR3 is 17 residues long. Trimming at V came to 2 bases and at J to 2 bases, leaving 6 bases not matched to a gene. Germline V gives CDR1 MNHEY, CDR2 SMNVEV (reference sequence). The CDR3 spells CASSLHTSGIAYNEQFF. In DNA, the CDR3 is TGTGCCAGCAGTTTACATACTAGCGGGATCGCCTACAATGAGCAGTTCTTC.

V is TRBV19 and J is TRBJ2-2, with a tentative D call TRBD1 (6 bases). The CDR3 consists of 15 residues. The V end was cut by 2 bases, the J end by 5 bases, with 12 bases between. Germline CDR1 reads LNHDA; CDR2 reads SQIVND (reference sequence). The DNA for the CDR3 is TGTGCCAGTAGTATAAGGGGGTTGGGAACCGGGGAGCTGTTTTTT. Residues: CASSIRGLGTGELFF.

This chain links TRBV18 with TRBJ2-5; D call uncertain. The J call is uncertain, as TRBJ2-7 better fits the DNA end. Germline V gene sequence: CDR1 KGHSH, CDR2 LQKENI. The CDR3 is 11 amino acids. The CDR3 bases are TGTGCCAGCTCACAACAGACCGAGCAGTACTTC. This encodes CASSQQTEQYF.

The gene calls are TRBV5-6 and TRBJ2-7; 11 bases are a match to TRBD1. This CDR3 has 14 amino acids. With 4 bases clipped from V and 4 bases from J, the junction kept 4 bases outside the gene matches. The germline V gene encodes CDR1 SGHDT and CDR2 YYEEEE. CDR3 nucleotides: TGTGCCAGCAGCCAGGACAGGGGGCTATACGAGCAGTACGTC. Its protein is CASSQDRGLYEQYV.

The chain has TRBV6-1 and TRBJ1-1; TRBD1 aligns across 8 bases. The trim removed 1 base at V and 5 bases at J, leaving 6 bases unmatched. The CDR3 runs to 15 residues. Germline loops: CDR1 MNHNS, CDR2 SASEGT. CDR3 DNA: TGTGCCAGCAGTGAAGGGCTTTACAGGGGGACTGAAGCTTTCTTT. Its translation: CASSEGLYRGTEAFF.

The rearrangement joins TRBV7-3 to TRBJ2-1; D possibly corresponds to TRBD2 (6 bases). V lost 1 base and J 5 bases, leaving 18 bases between the germline ends. Germline CDR1 SGHTA, CDR2 FQGTGA. CDR3 length equals 17 residues. CDR3 sequence reads: CASSLNPGGEFNNEQFF. CDR3 nucleotide sequence: TGTGCCAGCAGCTTAAATCCAGGCGGGGAGTTTAACAATGAGCAGTTCTTC.

The chain uses TRBV5-1 and TRBJ2-3, with 10 bases fitting TRBD2. The CDR3 is 15 residues long. Germline assignment: CDR1 SGHRS and CDR2 YFSETQ. The trim removed 0 bases at V and 11 bases at J, leaving 9 bases unmatched. CDR3 DNA: TGCGCCAGCAGCTTGGTCGGGGCTAGCGGGAGAAGGCAGTATTTT. Residues: CASSLVGASGRRQYF. The full variable domain, rest sourced from reference TRBV5-1 and TRBJ2-3, is KAGVTQTPRYLIKTRGQQVTLSCSPISGHRSVSWYQQTPGQGLQFLFEYFSETQRNKGNFPGRFSGRQFSNSRSEMNVSTLELGDSALYLCASSLVGASGRRQYFGPGTRLTVL.

This clone was counted only a few times. The rearrangement uses TRBV5-5 and TRBJ1-5, with D hard to call. The CDR3 is 14 residues long. Germline lookup yields CDR1 SGHKS and CDR2 YYEKEE (reference sequence). V lost 3 bases to trimming and J lost 0 bases, with 7 bases between them. CDR3 DNA: TGTGCCAGCAGCTCCGGGTTTAGCAATCAGCCCCAGCATTTT. The encoded protein is CASSSGFSNQPQHF.